Each of the 19 T cell receptor beta chains below was sequenced from the same sample in a study of blood T cells in healthy people across ages. Primed by a sample-barcoded 5' primer and a J-beta primer mix, a second PCR proceeded for about 6 to 11 cycles. Via MiXCR, TCRdb re-called the 5' RACE reads, giving one row per CDR3 protein. The data contain roughly 500,000 distinct CDR3 sequences, about 25% of them singletons. These data also featured in a second study, about T cells of mothers and their children.

The sequenced sample was blood. These receptors were taken from a boy between 5 and 17 years old in good health.

This clonotype was seen only a few times. The CDR3 sequence: CASSYYGPGTGAGEQYF. DNA for the CDR3: TGCGCCAGCAGCTACTACGGTCCCGGGACAGGGGCGGGCGAGCAGTACTTC. The chain has TRBV5-1 and TRBJ2-7, with 10 nucleotides matching TRBD1. In germline, CDR1 is SGHRS, CDR2 YFSETQ. V shed 3 bases and J 6 bases; nucleotides not matched to a gene: 15. There are 17 residues in the CDR3.

The chain employs TRBV11-2 and TRBJ1-1; 9 bases line up with TRBD1. CDR3 length: 15 amino acids. Trimming took 4 bases from V and 1 from J; bases not matched to a gene: 4. Germline V gives CDR1 SGHAT, CDR2 FQNNGV. The CDR3 reads CASSSYRGPNTEAFF. The DNA for the CDR3 is TGTGCCAGCAGCTCTTACAGGGGGCCGAACACTGAAGCTTTCTTT.

The gene calls are TRBV13 and TRBJ1-5; TRBD1 matches 8 bases. The CDR3 runs to 15 residues. Trimming cost V 5 bases and J 5 bases; bases outside gene matches: 8. The germline V gene has CDR1 PRHDT and CDR2 FYEKMQ (reference sequence). The CDR3 DNA follows: TGTGCCAGCAGCCCCGGACAGGGAGACGATCAGCCCCAGCATTTT. It encodes CASSPGQGDDQPQHF. Together with reference TRBV13 and TRBJ1-5, the CDR3 gives the full variable domain: AAGVIQSPRHLIKEKRETATLKCYPIPRHDTVYWYQQGPGQDPQFLISFYEKMQSDKGSIPDRFSAQQFSDYHSELNMSSLELGDSALYFCASSPGQGDDQPQHFGDGTRLSIL.

This clonotype was counted only a few times. V usage is TRBV20-1 and J usage is TRBJ2-1, with 7 bases lining up with TRBD2. The CDR3 totals 14 residues. The ends lost 6 bases at V and 4 bases at J; junction bases unmatched: 9. Germline V lookup: CDR1 DFQATT, CDR2 SNEGSKA (reference sequence). CDR3 DNA sequence: TGCAGTGCCCGGGACTACCGAGAGTACAATGAGCAGTTCTTC. The encoded protein is CSARDYREYNEQFF.

This chain uses TRBV7-9 with TRBJ2-7; D is undetermined. Germline V gene sequence: CDR1 SEHNR, CDR2 FQNEAQ (reference sequence). The CDR3 totals 13 residues. Trimming removed 5 bases at V and 3 bases at J, with 11 bases between. This chain's CDR3 is CASSTTSNYEQYF. The CDR3 DNA is TGTGCCAGCAGCACTACCAGTAACTACGAGCAGTACTTC.

The chain recombines TRBV29-1 with TRBJ2-3; D might be TRBD2 (5 bases). The CDR3 runs to 14 residues. Trimming cost V 1 base and J 7 bases, with 15 bases left between them. Germline lookup yields CDR1 SQVTM and CDR2 ANQGSEA. The CDR3 reads CSVEGRGSPNTQYF. CDR3 DNA: TGCAGCGTTGAAGGTCGGGGTTCTCCTAATACGCAGTATTTT.

This clonotype appeared a few times. This sequence joins TRBV7-9 and TRBJ2-7; 9 bases map to TRBD1. Near its end, the DNA agrees better with TRBJ2-1, so the J call may be wrong. There are 14 residues in the CDR3. Germline loops: CDR1 SEHNR, CDR2 FQNEAQ (reference sequence). CDR3 sequence reads: CASTWGTGYNEQFF. CDR3 nucleotide sequence: TGTGCCAGCACTTGGGGGACAGGGTACAATGAGCAGTTCTTC.

This clonotype was observed a few times. The chain links TRBV5-1 to TRBJ2-1, with 10 nucleotides matching TRBD2. Germline CDR1 SGHRS, CDR2 YFSETQ. The J segment lost 9 bases and the V segment lost 4 bases, leaving 4 bases of the junction unmatched. This CDR3 has 13 residues. The CDR3 region is CASSPWTSGEQFF. As DNA, the CDR3 is TGCGCCAGCAGCCCTTGGACTAGCGGTGAGCAGTTCTTC.

In this sample, this clonotype turned up a few times. The chain is built from TRBV20-1 and TRBJ1-5; the D gene is possibly TRBD1 (6 bases). Deletions cut 3 bases from V and 4 bases from J, with 13 bases between. The CDR3 loop spans 14 amino acids. CDR1 is DFQATT, CDR2 SNEGSKA, per germline (reference sequence). CDR3 protein: CSARETQGNQPQHF. CDR3 bases: TGCAGTGCTAGGGAGACACAGGGAAATCAGCCCCAGCATTTT.

The chain joins TRBV7-2 to TRBJ1-3, with D possibly being TRBD1 (6 bases). CDR3 length equals 15 residues. The V and J ends lost 5 bases and 3 bases respectively, with 14 bases between them. Germline V lookup: CDR1 SGHTA, CDR2 FQGNSA. CDR3 DNA sequence: TGTGCCAGCAGCCCTCCAGGGGTGTATGGAAACACCATATATTTT. It translates to CASSPPGVYGNTIYF.

The V call is TRBV7-3, the J call TRBJ2-1; 10 positions agree with TRBD1. The V and J ends lost 1 base and 0 bases, in that order; junction bases with no gene match: 0. From germline, CDR1 is SGHTA and CDR2 FQGTGA. The CDR3 totals 16 residues. In DNA, the CDR3 is TGTGCCAGCAGCTTAAGACAGGGGGCCTCCTACAATGAGCAGTTCTTC. Translated, it gives CASSLRQGASYNEQFF.

V usage is TRBV20-1 and J usage is TRBJ2-7, with D maybe TRBD2 (6 bases). Germline assignment: CDR1 DFQATT and CDR2 SNEGSKA (reference sequence). CDR3 length: 13 amino acids. V was clipped by 0 bases and J by 3 bases, with 9 bases between them. As DNA, the CDR3 is TGCAGTGCTAGAGACAGGGAGGTCTACGAGCAGTACTTC. This translates into CSARDREVYEQYF.

The rearrangement uses TRBV18 and TRBJ1-6; TRBD1 aligns across 10 bases. The CDR3 spans 15 residues. Germline V CDR1 and CDR2: KGHSH, LQKENI. V lost 2 bases, J lost 9 bases, and 4 bases stayed unmatched. CDR3 amino acids: CASSPVGDRGSPLHF. CDR3 DNA: TGTGCCAGCTCACCAGTGGGGGACAGGGGTTCACCCCTCCACTTT.

This clonotype was found a few times. The genes are TRBV20-1 and TRBJ2-3; TRBD2 is a possible D gene (6 bases). Germline V gives CDR1 DFQATT, CDR2 SNEGSKA (reference sequence). Trimming cost V 0 bases and J 2 bases, with 15 bases left between them. CDR3 size: 16 residues. The CDR3 DNA follows: TGCAGTGCTAGAGAGGGACTGGGGGAGATCACAGATACGCAGTATTTT. Its protein is CSAREGLGEITDTQYF.

The V and J genes are TRBV7-9 and TRBJ2-1; D may be TRBD1 (6 bases). CDR1 is SEHNR and CDR2 is FQNEAQ in the germline V gene (reference sequence). The CDR3 is 15 residues long. V lost 3 bases, J lost 1 base, and 10 bases lay in between. In nucleotides, the CDR3 is TGTGCCAGCAGCTTTTTCACAGGGTCCTACAATGAGCAGTTCTTC. This sequence encodes CASSFFTGSYNEQFF.

This clonotype was seen a handful of times. The chain joins TRBV20-1 to TRBJ1-1, with D possibly being TRBD1 (6 bases). CDR1 and CDR2 from the germline V gene are DFQATT and SNEGSKA (reference sequence). V lost 7 bases and J lost 4, with 16 bases in between. The CDR3 runs 13 residues. The CDR3 DNA reads TGCAGTGAGCGAACGACAGGATTCACTGAAGCTTTCTTT. Amino acid sequence: CSERTTGFTEAFF.

The rearrangement uses TRBV12-3 or TRBV12-4 and TRBJ1-2; maybe TRBD1 (5 bases). Trimming shortened V by 3 bases and J by 0 bases, and 11 bases separated the two germline ends. CDR3 length: 15 residues. CDR3 DNA sequence: TGTGCCAGCAGTTTGGGCAGGGTAGCTAACTATGGCTACACCTTC. Protein product: CASSLGRVANYGYTF.

This clonotype showed up just a few times. The V call is TRBV11-2, the J call TRBJ2-5, with 9 positions matching TRBD2. This CDR3 contains 17 residues. Germline lookup yields CDR1 SGHAT and CDR2 FQNNGV. J lost 5 bases, V lost 0 bases, and 10 bases had no gene match. In DNA, the CDR3 is TGTGCCAGCAGCTTAGATAGGCTAGCGGGGAGGTTGGAGACCCAGTACTTC. Translated: CASSLDRLAGRLETQYF.

This clonotype was found a few times. The chain joins TRBV6-4 to TRBJ2-4; the match to TRBD1 covers 7 bases. The CDR3 contains 14 residues. J lost 9 bases, V lost 10 bases, and 15 bases had no gene match. Germline V lookup: CDR1 MRHNA, CDR2 SNTAGT. This CDR3 reads CATRPETGIGIQYF. The CDR3 nucleotides are TGTGCCACCCGACCAGAGACAGGGATAGGCATTCAGTACTTC.